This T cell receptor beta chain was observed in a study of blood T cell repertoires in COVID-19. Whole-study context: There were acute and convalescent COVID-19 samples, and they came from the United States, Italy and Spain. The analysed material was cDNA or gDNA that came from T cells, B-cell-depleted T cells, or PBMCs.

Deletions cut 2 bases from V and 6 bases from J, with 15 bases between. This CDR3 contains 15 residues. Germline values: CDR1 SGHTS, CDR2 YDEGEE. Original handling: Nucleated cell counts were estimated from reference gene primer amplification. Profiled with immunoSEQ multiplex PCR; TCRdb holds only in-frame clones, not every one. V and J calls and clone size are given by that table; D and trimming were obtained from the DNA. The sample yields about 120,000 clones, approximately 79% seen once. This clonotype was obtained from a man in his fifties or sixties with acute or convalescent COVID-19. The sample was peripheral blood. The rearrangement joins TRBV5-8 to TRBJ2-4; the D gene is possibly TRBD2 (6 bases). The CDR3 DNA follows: TGTGCCAGCAGCTTAGAACCCTTGCGGGGAAACATTCAGTACTTC. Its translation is CASSLEPLRGNIQYF.